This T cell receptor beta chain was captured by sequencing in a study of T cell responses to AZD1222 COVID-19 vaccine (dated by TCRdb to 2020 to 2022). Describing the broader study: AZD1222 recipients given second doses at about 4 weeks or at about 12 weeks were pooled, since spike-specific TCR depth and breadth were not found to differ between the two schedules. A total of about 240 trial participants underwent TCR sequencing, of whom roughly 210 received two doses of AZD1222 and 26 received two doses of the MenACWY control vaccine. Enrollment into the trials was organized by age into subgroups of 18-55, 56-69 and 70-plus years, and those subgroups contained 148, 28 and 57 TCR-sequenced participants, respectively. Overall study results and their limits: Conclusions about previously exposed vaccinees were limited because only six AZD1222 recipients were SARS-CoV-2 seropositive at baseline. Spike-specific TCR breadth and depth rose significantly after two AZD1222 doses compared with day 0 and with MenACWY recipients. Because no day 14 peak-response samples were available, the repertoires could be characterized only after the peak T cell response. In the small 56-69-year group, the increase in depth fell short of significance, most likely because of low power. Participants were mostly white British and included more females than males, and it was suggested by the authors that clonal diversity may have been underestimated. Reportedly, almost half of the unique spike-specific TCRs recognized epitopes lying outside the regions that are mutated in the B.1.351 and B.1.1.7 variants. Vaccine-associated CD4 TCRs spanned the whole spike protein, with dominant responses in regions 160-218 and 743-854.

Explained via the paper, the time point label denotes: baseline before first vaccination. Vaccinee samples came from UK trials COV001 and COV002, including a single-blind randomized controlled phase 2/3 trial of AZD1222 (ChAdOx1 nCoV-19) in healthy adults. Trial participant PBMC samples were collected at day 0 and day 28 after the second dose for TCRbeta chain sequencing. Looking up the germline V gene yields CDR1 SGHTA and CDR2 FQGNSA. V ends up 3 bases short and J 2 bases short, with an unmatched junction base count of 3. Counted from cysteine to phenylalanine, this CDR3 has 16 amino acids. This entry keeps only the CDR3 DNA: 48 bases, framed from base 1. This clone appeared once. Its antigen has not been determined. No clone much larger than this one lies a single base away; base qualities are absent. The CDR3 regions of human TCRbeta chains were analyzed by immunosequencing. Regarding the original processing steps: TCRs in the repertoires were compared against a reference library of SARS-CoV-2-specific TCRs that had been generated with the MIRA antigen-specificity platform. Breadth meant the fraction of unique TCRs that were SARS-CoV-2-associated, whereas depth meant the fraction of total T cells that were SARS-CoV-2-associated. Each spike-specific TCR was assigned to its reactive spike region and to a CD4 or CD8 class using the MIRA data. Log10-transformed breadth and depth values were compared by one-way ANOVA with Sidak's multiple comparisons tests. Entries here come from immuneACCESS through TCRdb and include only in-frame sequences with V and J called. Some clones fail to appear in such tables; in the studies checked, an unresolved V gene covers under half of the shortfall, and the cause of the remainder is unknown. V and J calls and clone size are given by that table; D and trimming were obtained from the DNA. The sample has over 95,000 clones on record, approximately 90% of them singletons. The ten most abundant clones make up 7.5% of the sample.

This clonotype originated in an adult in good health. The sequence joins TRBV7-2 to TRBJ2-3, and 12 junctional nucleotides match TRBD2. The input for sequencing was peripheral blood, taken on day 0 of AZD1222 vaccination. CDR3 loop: CASSFTSGGTTDTQYF. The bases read TGTGCCAGCAGCTTTACTAGCGGGGGGACCACAGATACGCAGTATTTT. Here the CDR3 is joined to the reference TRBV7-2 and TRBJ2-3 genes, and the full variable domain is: GAGVSQSPSNKVTEKGKDVELRCDPISGHTALYWYRQSLGQGLEFLIYFQGNSAPDKSGLPSDRFSAERTGGSVSTLTIQRTQQEDSAVYLCASSFTSGGTTDTQYFGPGTRLTVL.